A single sample gave rise to the 15 T cell receptor beta chains below, sequenced in a study of blood T cell repertoires in COVID-19 (dated by TCRdb to between 2020 and 2021). Library method: the immunoSEQ multiplex PCR assay. Here the immuneACCESS table is served through TCRdb, limited to in-frame sequences with V and J called. Missing clones are a known gap in these copies; in checked studies unresolved V genes cover under half, and the rest lacks a known reason. The sample data list about 320,000 clones, and around 90% of these were observed just once. Approximately 5.2% of the sample is held by the ten biggest clonotypes. The sample was PBMCs or T cells enriched from blood (not recorded which). The receptors were gathered from a man aged 55 to 70 who had recovered from COVID-19.

Details on this clone: Other nucleotide sequences from this sample produce the same CDR3. The J gene is TRBJ2-7, the V gene TRBV5-1; a possible D gene is TRBD1 (6 bases). Trimming left V 2 bases short and J 4 bases short, with 10 bases between. The V gene's germline CDR1 is SGHRS and CDR2 YFSETQ. The CDR3 runs to 13 residues. CDR3 sequence: CASSFGQSYEQYF. Here the CDR3 DNA reads TGCGCCAGCAGCTTTGGACAGTCTTACGAGCAGTACTTC.

This chain links TRBV7-2 with TRBJ2-3, with D possibly matching TRBD2 (6 bases). Germline V lookup: CDR1 SGHTA, CDR2 FQGNSA. Trimming cost V 0 bases and J 3 bases, with 13 bases left between them. This CDR3 is 16 amino acids long. The CDR3 region has the DNA TGTGCCAGCAGCTTAGCGCTTTCGGGAGTTACAGATACGCAGTATTTT. It yields the protein CASSLALSGVTDTQYF.

A single count supports this clone. The chain recombines TRBV28 with TRBJ2-3, with D maybe TRBD1 (7 bases). The CDR3 is 15 amino acids. Germline V gene lookup returns CDR1 MDHEN and CDR2 SYDVKM. V lost 6 bases and J lost 4, with 17 bases in between. The chain's CDR3 is CASRAAGGYADTQYF. The CDR3, as DNA: TGTGCCAGCAGGGCGGCAGGGGGGTATGCAGATACGCAGTATTTT.

The chain employs TRBV7-2 and TRBJ2-7; TRBD1 might be the D (6 bases). The CDR3 is 13 residues long. Germline V gene data show CDR1 as SGHTA and CDR2 as FQGNSA. V lost 6 bases and J lost 3, with 12 bases in between. The CDR3 DNA reads as TGTGCCAGCAGTTGGGCAGGGGACTACGAGCAGTACTTC. It is translated as CASSWAGDYEQYF.

The chain couples TRBV11-1 to TRBJ2-7; 9 bases line up with TRBD1. J lost 3 bases, V lost 5 bases, and 8 bases had no gene match. The CDR3 has 15 amino acids. The germline gives CDR1 SGHAT, CDR2 FQDESV (reference sequence). In nucleotides, the CDR3 is TGTGCCAGCAGCGCTACCGGGACAGGGAACTACGAGCAGTACTTC. Protein: CASSATGTGNYEQYF.

The V call is TRBV9, the J call TRBJ2-7; 9 bases line up with TRBD1. V trimming: 6 bases; J trimming: 1 base; junction bases outside the gene matches: 5. Germline V gene lookup returns CDR1 SGDLS and CDR2 YYNGEE. CDR3 length: 14 amino acids. This CDR3 reads CASIRTGVSYEQYF. The CDR3 nucleotides are TGTGCCAGCATTAGGACAGGGGTGTCCTACGAGCAGTACTTC.

The chain carries TRBV29-1 and TRBJ1-1, with TRBD1 matching 10 bases. With 6 bases clipped from V and 11 bases from J, the junction kept 6 bases outside the gene matches. Germline CDR1 and CDR2: SQVTM and ANQGSEA. The CDR3 is 11 amino acids. CDR3 nucleotide sequence: TGCAGCGTCGACAGGGGGCGGGAGGCTTTCTTT. It yields the protein CSVDRGREAFF.

The chain is built from TRBV29-1 and TRBJ2-1; 13 bases fit TRBD2. The V gene end was trimmed by 2 bases and the J gene end by 6 bases; junction bases not matched to a gene: 13. The CDR3 is made up of 18 amino acids. Germline CDR1 SQVTM, CDR2 ANQGSEA. In nucleotides, the CDR3 is TGCAGCGTTGAATTTTTGGTACTTACTAGCGGGAGGGCCAATGAGCAGTTCTTC. The encoded protein is CSVEFLVLTSGRANEQFF.

The chain carries TRBV9 and TRBJ1-5, with 8 bases that match TRBD1. The CDR3 has 15 amino acids. V was clipped by 5 bases and J by 7 bases; unmatched bases: 11. The germline V gene encodes CDR1 SGDLS and CDR2 YYNGEE. The CDR3 DNA sequence: TGTGCCAGCAGTGCGCACCAGGGGGCAGGACAGCCCCAGCATTTT. Translated: CASSAHQGAGQPQHF.

This clone was counted only a few times. The rearrangement links TRBV5-5 to TRBJ1-1; D uncertain. The germline V gene has CDR1 SGHKS and CDR2 YYEKEE (reference sequence). V lost 1 base and J lost 1, with 11 bases in between. This CDR3 is built from 15 residues. The DNA for the CDR3 is TGTGCCAGCAGCTTGATCGGGAGCAGGAACACTGAAGCTTTCTTT. Translation gives CASSLIGSRNTEAFF.

The CDR3 DNA is TGCGCCAGCAGCCAACAAACAGGGATCGGTAATGAAAAACTGTTTTTT. Its translation: CASSQQTGIGNEKLFF. This sequence joins TRBV4-3 and TRBJ1-4; possibly TRBD1 for D (6 bases). V gave up 2 bases and J gave up 4 bases, with 14 bases separating them. Germline V gene lookup returns CDR1 LGHNA and CDR2 YSLEER. The CDR3 totals 16 residues.

This clone is a singleton in its sample. This chain joins TRBV5-6 and TRBJ2-7; no firm D call. CDR1 SGHDT and CDR2 YYEEEE come from the germline V gene. Trimming pared 4 bases from V and 2 bases from J, leaving 7 bases between. The CDR3 totals 12 residues. The CDR3 DNA sequence: TGTGCCAGCAGCAGCAGGACCTACGAGCAGTACTTC. Amino acid sequence: CASSSRTYEQYF.

The chain carries TRBV25-1 and TRBJ1-2, with 9 bases fitting TRBD1. This CDR3 contains 16 residues. The germline V gene has CDR1 MGHDK and CDR2 SYGVNS. V lost 5 bases, J lost 2 bases, and 9 bases stayed unmatched. CDR3 loop: CASSMPGTGQNYGYTF. For the CDR3, the DNA is TGTGCCAGCAGTATGCCCGGGACAGGGCAAAACTATGGCTACACCTTC.

The J gene is TRBJ2-1, the V gene TRBV3-1 (or the pseudogene TRBV3-2); 8 nucleotides agree with TRBD2. Germline values: CDR1 LGHDT, CDR2 YNNKEL (reference sequence). J lost 14 bases, V lost 1 base, and 13 bases had no gene match. This CDR3 has 15 amino acids. The DNA of the CDR3 is TGTGCCAGCAGCCAAGGACCGGCTAGCGGGCGCCCGGAGTTCTTC. Translated, it gives CASSQGPASGRPEFF.

This clone has only one observation. The gene calls are TRBV25-1 and TRBJ1-2; perhaps TRBD1 as D (6 bases). Trimming stripped 7 bases from V and 8 bases from J, with 20 bases between. This CDR3 is built from 14 residues. The germline V gene has CDR1 MGHDK and CDR2 SYGVNS. This CDR3 reads CASNSAGGADGYTF. CDR3 in DNA: TGTGCCAGCAACTCCGCGGGGGGCGCGGACGGCTACACCTTC.